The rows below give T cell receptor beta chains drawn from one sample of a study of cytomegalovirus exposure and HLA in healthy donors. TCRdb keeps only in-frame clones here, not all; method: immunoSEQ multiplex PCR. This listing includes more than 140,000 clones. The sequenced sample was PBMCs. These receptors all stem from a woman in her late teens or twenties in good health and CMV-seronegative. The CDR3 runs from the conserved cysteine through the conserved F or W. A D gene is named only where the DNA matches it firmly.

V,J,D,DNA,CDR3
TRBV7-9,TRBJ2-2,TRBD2,TGTGCCAGCAGCTTCCCCGGGACTAGCGCCGGGGAGCTGTTTTTT,CASSFPGTSAGELFF
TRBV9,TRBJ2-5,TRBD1,TGTGCCAGCAGCGTCCTTGGACAGGACGGGACCCAGTACTTC,CASSVLGQDGTQYF
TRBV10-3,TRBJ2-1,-,TGTGCCATCGGGTTTGGGGGCGTCTCCTACAATGAGCAGTTCTTC,CAIGFGGVSYNEQFF
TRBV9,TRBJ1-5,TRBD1,TGTGCCAGCTCTACGACAGGGAGCAATCAGCCCCAGCATTTT,CASSTTGSNQPQHF
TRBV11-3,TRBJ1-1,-,TGTGCCAGCAGCTTATCACCAGGGGAGAGATTGAACACTGAAGCTTTCTTT,CASSLSPGERLNTEAFF
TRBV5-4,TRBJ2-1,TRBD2,TGTGCCAGCAGCTTTGTCGGCGGGGGGAAGGTGGATGAGCAGTTCTTC,CASSFVGGGKVDEQFF
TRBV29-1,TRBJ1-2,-,TGCAGCGTTGAAAGGACAGCGAACTATGGCTACACCTTC,CSVERTANYGYTF
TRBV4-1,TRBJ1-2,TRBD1,TGCGCCAGCAGCCAATCCGGGACAGGGGTAGCCTATGGCTACACCTTC,CASSQSGTGVAYGYTF
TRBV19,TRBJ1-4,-,TGTGCCAGTAGTACGACAGTCGCCGGGGGTGAAAAACTGTTTTTT,CASSTTVAGGEKLFF
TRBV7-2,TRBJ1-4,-,TGTGCCAGCAGCTGGAAGGACAAGGAAAAACTGTTTTTT,CASSWKDKEKLFF
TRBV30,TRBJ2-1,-,TGTGCCGGAGGACAGCCCAATTACAATGAGCAGTTCTTC,CAGGQPNYNEQFF
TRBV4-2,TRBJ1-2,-,TGTGCCAGCAGCCAAGCAGGGGTCAAGAGGGGCTACACCTTC,CASSQAGVKRGYTF
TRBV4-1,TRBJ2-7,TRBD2,TGCGCCAGCAGCCCTGGGACTAGGGTTGGCGAGCAGTACTTC,CASSPGTRVGEQYF
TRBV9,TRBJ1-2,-,TGTGCCAGCAGCGTCGACGACAGGTTAGGTCGAGGCGGCTACACCTTC,CASSVDDRLGRGGYTF
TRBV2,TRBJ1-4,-,TGTGCCAGCAGTCCGAGGGAAAAACTGTTTTTT,CASSPREKLFF
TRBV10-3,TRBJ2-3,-,TGTGCCATCAGTGAATTTTCGAGTCTCGAGGGCACAGATACGCAGTATTTT,CAISEFSSLEGTDTQYF
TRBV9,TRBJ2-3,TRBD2,TGTGCCAGCAGCGTATACTCACTAGCGGGGGGCACAGATACGCAGTATTTT,CASSVYSLAGGTDTQYF
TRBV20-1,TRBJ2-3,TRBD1,TGCAGTGCTGATGGGACAGGGGGACAGTATTTT,CSADGTGGQYF
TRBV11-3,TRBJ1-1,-,TGTGCCAGCAGCTTGGGAGTGAACACTGAAGCTTTCTTT,CASSLGVNTEAFF
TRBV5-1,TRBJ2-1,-,TGCGCCAGCAGCTTGGCCCGACTCCAGTCGGATGAGCAGTTCTTC,CASSLARLQSDEQFF
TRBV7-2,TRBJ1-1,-,TGTGCCAGCAGCTTATCCGGGGGTAACACTGAAGCTTTCTTT,CASSLSGGNTEAFF
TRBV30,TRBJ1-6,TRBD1,TGTGCCTGGAGGGGACAGTCAAATTCACCCCTCCACTTT,CAWRGQSNSPLHF
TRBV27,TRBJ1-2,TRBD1,TGTGGCTGCAAGAGGGGAACAGGGGGTGGCTACACCTTC,CGCKRGTGGGYTF
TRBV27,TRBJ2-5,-,TGTGCCAGCAGTGGCCTCGGGACAATCCGAGAGCAGTACTTC,CASSGLGTIREQYF
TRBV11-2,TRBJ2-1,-,TGTGCCAGCAGCTTAGGCGGGATCTACAATGAGCAGTTCTTC,CASSLGGIYNEQFF
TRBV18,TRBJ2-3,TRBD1,TGTGCCAGCTCACCGCTGGGACAGGGGAACACAGATACGCAGTATTTT,CASSPLGQGNTDTQYF
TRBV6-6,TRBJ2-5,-,TGTGCCAGCAGTTACCCCAGTGAGACCCAGTACTTC,CASSYPSETQYF
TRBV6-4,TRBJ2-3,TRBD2,TGTGCCAGCGAAGTCCTAGCCGATGCGGGAGGAGATACGCAGTATTTT,CASEVLADAGGDTQYF
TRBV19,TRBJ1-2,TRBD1,TGTGCCAGGGGTGGAGGACAGGGCCCTACCGAGTATGGTGGAGCTAACTATGGCTACACCTTC,CARGGGQGPTEYGGANYGYTF
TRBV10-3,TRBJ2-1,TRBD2,TGTGCCATCAGGGTAGCGGGAGGAGGATACAATGAGCAGTTCTTC,CAIRVAGGGYNEQFF
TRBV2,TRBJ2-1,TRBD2,TGTGCCAGCAGACCGGGACTAGCGGGAGGAACATACAATGAGCAGTTCTTC,CASRPGLAGGTYNEQFF
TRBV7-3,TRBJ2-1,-,TGTGCCAGCAGCTTCGAGGGTCAAACGTACAATGAGCAGTTCTTC,CASSFEGQTYNEQFF
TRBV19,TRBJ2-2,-,TGTGCCAGTAGTAAGACAGGGAACACCGGGGAGCTGTTTTTT,CASSKTGNTGELFF
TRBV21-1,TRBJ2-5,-,TGTGCCAGCAGCAAATGCCCCCCCGGGGGAATAGGGGAGACCCAGTACTTC,CASSKCPPGGIGETQYF
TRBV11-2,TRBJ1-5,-,TGTGCCAGCAGTTCAGGGACATTGAGCAATCAGCCCCAGCATTTT,CASSSGTLSNQPQHF
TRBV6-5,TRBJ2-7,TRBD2,TGTGCCAGCAGCCTTAGCGGGAGTCGGTACGAGCAGTACTTC,CASSLSGSRYEQYF
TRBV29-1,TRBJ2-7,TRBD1,TGCAGCGCCCAAGGACGGGGGACAGGGCTCTACGAGCAGTACTTC,CSAQGRGTGLYEQYF
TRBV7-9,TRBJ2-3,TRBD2,TGTGCCAGCAGCTTGGGACTAGCGGGAAGCACAGATACGCAGTATTTT,CASSLGLAGSTDTQYF
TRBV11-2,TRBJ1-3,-,TGTGCCAGCAGCTTAAGGAGGGATTCTGGAAACACCATATATTTT,CASSLRRDSGNTIYF
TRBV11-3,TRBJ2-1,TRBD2,TGTGCCAGCACCCTTTCGGTGGCGGGAGGGGGGGAGCAGTTCTTC,CASTLSVAGGGEQFF
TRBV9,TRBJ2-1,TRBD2,TGTGCCAGCAGCTCAGAACCGGGAGGGCCAATCAGTGGGCAGTTCTTC,CASSSEPGGPISGQFF
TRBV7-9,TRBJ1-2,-,TGTGCCAGCAGCTTAGTAGCAGGGGCGAGCTATGGCTACACCTTC,CASSLVAGASYGYTF
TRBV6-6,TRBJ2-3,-,TGTGCCAGCAGCCCTTTACAGGCAGGGGATACGCAGTATTTT,CASSPLQAGDTQYF
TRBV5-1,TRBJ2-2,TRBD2,TGCGCCAGCAGCCCGAGACTAGCGGAAAGCCGGGAGCTGTTTTTT,CASSPRLAESRELFF
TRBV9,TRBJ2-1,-,TGTGCCAGCAGCGTAGGGACTTTAGCGTTCCACAATGAGCAGTTCTTC,CASSVGTLAFHNEQFF
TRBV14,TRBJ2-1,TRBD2,TGTGCCAGCAGCCAAGAACCTAGCGGGAGGCCTCCCTACAATGAGCAGTTCTTC,CASSQEPSGRPPYNEQFF
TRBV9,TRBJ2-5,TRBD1,TGTGCCAGCAGCGGAGGGACAGGGTGGGTTGAGACCCAGTACTTC,CASSGGTGWVETQYF
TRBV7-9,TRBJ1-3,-,TGTGCCAGCACCCTAGGTGGGGCCCTCTCTGGAAACACCATATATTTT,CASTLGGALSGNTIYF
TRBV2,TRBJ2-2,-,TGTGCCAGCAGTGAGTTCGGGTTACTCCTCAACACCGGGGAGCTGTTTTTT,CASSEFGLLLNTGELFF
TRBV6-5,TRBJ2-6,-,TGTGCCAGCAGTCGAGACTCCGCTGGGGCCAACGTCCTGACTTTC,CASSRDSAGANVLTF
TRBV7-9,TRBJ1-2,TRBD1,TGTGCCAGCAGCTTAGCAGGACAGGGTGTAATTGGCTATGGCTACACCTTC,CASSLAGQGVIGYGYTF
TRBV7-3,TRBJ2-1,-,TGTGCCAGCAGCCCGTCTTCCGGCGGCAATGAGCAGTTCTTC,CASSPSSGGNEQFF
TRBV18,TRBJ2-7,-,TGTGCCAGCTCACCGAGCTCCTACGAGCAGTACTTC,CASSPSSYEQYF